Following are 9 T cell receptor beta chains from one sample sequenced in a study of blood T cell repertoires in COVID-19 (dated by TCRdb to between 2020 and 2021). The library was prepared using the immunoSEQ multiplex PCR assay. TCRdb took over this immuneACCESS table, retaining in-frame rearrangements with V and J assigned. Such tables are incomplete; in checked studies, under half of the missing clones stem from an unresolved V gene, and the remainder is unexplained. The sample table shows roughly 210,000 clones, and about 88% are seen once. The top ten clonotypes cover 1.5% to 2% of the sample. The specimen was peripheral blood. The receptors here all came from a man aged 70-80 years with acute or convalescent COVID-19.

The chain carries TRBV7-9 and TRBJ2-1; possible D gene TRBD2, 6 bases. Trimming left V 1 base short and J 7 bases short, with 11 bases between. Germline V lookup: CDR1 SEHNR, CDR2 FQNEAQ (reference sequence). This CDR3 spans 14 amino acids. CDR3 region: CASSLDLGRNEQFF. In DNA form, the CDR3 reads TGTGCCAGCAGCTTAGACTTAGGGAGGAATGAGCAGTTCTTC.

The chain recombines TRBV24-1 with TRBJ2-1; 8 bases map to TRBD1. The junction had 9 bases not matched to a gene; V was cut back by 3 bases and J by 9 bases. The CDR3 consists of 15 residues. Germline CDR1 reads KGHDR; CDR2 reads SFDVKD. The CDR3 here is CATSDAGQVGGEQFF. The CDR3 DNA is TGTGCCACCAGTGATGCGGGACAGGTGGGTGGTGAGCAGTTCTTC.

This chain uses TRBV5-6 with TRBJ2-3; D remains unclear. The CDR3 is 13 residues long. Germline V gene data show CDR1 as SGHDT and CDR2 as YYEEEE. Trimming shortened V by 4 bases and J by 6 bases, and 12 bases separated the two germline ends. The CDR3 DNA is TGTGCCAGCAGCCCTCCGTATCAGGATACGCAGTATTTT. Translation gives CASSPPYQDTQYF.

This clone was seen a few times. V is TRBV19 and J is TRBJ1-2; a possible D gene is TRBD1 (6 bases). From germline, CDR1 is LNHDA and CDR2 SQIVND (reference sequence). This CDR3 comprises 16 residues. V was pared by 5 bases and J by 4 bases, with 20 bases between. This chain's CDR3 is CASSPTPSAGAYGYTF. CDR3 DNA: TGTGCCAGTAGTCCAACCCCGAGCGCAGGGGCCTATGGCTACACCTTC.

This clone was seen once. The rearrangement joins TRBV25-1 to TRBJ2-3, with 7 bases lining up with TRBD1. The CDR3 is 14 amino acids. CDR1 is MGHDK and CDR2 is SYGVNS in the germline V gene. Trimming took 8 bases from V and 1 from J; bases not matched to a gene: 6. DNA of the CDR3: TGTGCCAGCGAGGGGGCAGGGGGCACAGATACGCAGTATTTT. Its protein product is CASEGAGGTDTQYF.

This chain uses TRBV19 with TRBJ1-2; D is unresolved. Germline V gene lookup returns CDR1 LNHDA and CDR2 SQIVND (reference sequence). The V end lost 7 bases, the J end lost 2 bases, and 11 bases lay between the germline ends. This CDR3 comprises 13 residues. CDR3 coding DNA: TGTGCCAGTACCCTTGCTGGCAACTATGGCTACACCTTC. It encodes CASTLAGNYGYTF.

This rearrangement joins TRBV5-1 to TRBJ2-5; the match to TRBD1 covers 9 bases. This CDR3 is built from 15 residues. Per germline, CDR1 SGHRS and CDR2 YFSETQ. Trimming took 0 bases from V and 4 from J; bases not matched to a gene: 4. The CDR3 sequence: CASSLANRGRETQYF. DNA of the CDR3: TGCGCCAGCAGCTTGGCGAACAGGGGGCGAGAGACCCAGTACTTC.

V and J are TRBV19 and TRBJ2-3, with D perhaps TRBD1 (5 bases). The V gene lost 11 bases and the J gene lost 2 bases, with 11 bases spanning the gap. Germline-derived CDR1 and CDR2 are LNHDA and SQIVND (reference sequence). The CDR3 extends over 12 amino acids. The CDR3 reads CASRADTDTQYF. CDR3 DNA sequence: TGTGCCTCCAGGGCGGACACAGATACGCAGTATTTT.

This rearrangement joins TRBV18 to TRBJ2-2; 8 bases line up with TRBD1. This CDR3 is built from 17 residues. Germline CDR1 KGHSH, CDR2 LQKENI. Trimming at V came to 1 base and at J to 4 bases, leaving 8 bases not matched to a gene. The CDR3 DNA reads TGTGCCAGCTCACCACAAGGACAGGGAAGGCGCACCGGGGAGCTGTTTTTT. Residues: CASSPQGQGRRTGELFF.